This T cell receptor (beta chain) comes out of a study of post-analysis software for immune sequencing data. Background on the study: Clinical courses comprised relapsing-remitting, secondary progressive and progressive-relapsing multiple sclerosis. Overall study results and limits: A handful of TRBV segments were significantly more frequent in patients than in controls. TRBV5-6, TRBV5-1 and TRBV20-1 were among these segments. People with multiple sclerosis had a significantly lower normalized Chao1 diversity than controls did. Samples from a shared batch, those prepared together, strongly co-clustered by F measure.

Unique molecular identifiers had been added to the TCR beta cDNA libraries. Out of about 0.9 to 10 million T cells, a few hundred thousand cDNA molecules were generated. TCRdb re-analysed the PCR reads in MiXCR, keeping a single row per CDR3 protein. The repertoire includes hundreds of thousands of distinct CDR3 sequences, 55% to 60% of them detected once, and about 11% sits in the top ten. In the case of this clonotype: Its specificity is unknown.

The ends were cut back, 0 bases at V and 4 bases at J, with 19 bases in the middle. Per germline, CDR1 SGHNT and CDR2 YYREEE (reference sequence). This CDR3 contains 17 residues. This receptor was obtained from a girl aged 2-9 years with multiple sclerosis. V gene TRBV5-4 combines with J gene TRBJ2-5; the D call may be TRBD1 or TRBD2 (6 bases each). The sample taken for sequencing was blood. The chain's CDR3 is CASSLDVGGRASETQYF. DNA for the CDR3: TGTGCCAGCAGCTTGGATGTGGGGGGCAGGGCATCAGAGACCCAGTACTTC.